This is a list of T cell receptor beta chains from one sample in a study of vaccination effects on CD4 cells after COVID-19. These TCRs' antigens remain unknown. Produced via immunoSEQ multiplex PCR; TCRdb's table is partial and in-frame only. Altogether about 66,000 clones are present, around 85% being singletons, with the ten largest covering approximately 2.3%. The sequences come from CD4+ T cells from PBMCs cultured without peptide, collected after COVID-19 vaccination. Receptors were obtained from a human donor who received a COVID-19 vaccine. Both conserved end residues are part of each CDR3. D genes are given only for firm matches. The size entry is marked missing in some rows and otherwise reads once, few, many or a size class.

D gene,V gene,J gene,clone size,CDR3 protein,CDR3 DNA
TRBD1,TRBV5-5,TRBJ2-2,once,CASSVGTVGTGELFF,TGTGCCAGCAGCGTCGGGACAGTCGGGACCGGGGAGCTGTTTTTT
.,TRBV18,TRBJ1-5,.,CASSPQGNNQPQHF,TGTGCCAGCTCACCACAGGGTAACAATCAGCCCCAGCATTTT
TRBD1,TRBV28,TRBJ1-1,.,CATYRGPYPEAFF,TGTGCCACCTACAGGGGGCCGTATCCTGAAGCTTTCTTT
TRBD1,TRBV6-5,TRBJ1-1,.,CASRTGDMLNTEAFF,TGTGCCAGCAGAACAGGGGACATGCTGAACACTGAAGCTTTCTTT
.,TRBV20-1,TRBJ1-1,.,CSALGTEAFF,TGCAGTGCCTTAGGGACCGAAGCTTTCTTT
TRBD1,TRBV10-1,TRBJ2-3,.,CASSEGQGRDTQYF,TGCGCCAGCAGTGAAGGACAGGGCAGGGATACGCAGTATTTT
.,TRBV19,TRBJ2-1,.,CASREGHSSYNEQFF,TGTGCCAGTAGAGAGGGTCACAGCTCCTACAATGAGCAGTTCTTC
.,TRBV28,TRBJ2-5,.,CASRSGTSQETQYF,TGTGCCAGCAGATCCGGGACATCGCAAGAGACCCAGTACTTC
TRBD1,TRBV5-1,TRBJ1-3,.,CASSLAGQGLSGNTIYF,TGCGCCAGCAGCTTGGCCGGACAGGGCCTCTCTGGAAACACCATATATTTT
.,TRBV2,TRBJ2-5,.,CASRDRGETQYF,TGTGCCAGCAGGGACCGAGGAGAGACCCAGTACTTC
.,TRBV19,TRBJ2-6,.,CASRASGANVLTF,TGTGCCAGTAGGGCCTCTGGGGCCAACGTCCTGACTTTC
.,TRBV19,TRBJ1-1,.,CASSIAGEDTEAFF,TGTGCCAGTAGTATAGCAGGTGAGGACACTGAAGCTTTCTTT
.,TRBV2,TRBJ1-6,.,CASSIQGANSPLHF,TGTGCCAGCAGCATACAGGGCGCCAATTCACCCCTCCACTTT
.,TRBV5-1,TRBJ1-5,few,CASSLDGYSNQPQHF,TGCGCCAGCAGCTTGGACGGTTATAGCAATCAGCCCCAGCATTTT
.,TRBV6-2/TRBV6-3,TRBJ2-4,few,CASSPKTNLRQPAKNIQYF,TGTGCCAGCAGCCCAAAAACGAACTTAAGACAGCCAGCCAAAAACATTCAGTACTTC
.,TRBV6-6,TRBJ1-5,.,CASSYSERGGNQPQHF,TGTGCCAGCAGTTACTCGGAGAGGGGGGGCAATCAGCCCCAGCATTTT
TRBD2,TRBV10-3,TRBJ2-6,.,CAISPSGIGANVLTF,TGTGCCATCAGTCCTAGCGGTATTGGGGCCAACGTCCTGACTTTC
.,TRBV19,TRBJ1-6,.,CATLPVGGGPLHF,TGTGCCACCCTACCGGTCGGGGGGGGGCCCCTCCACTTT
TRBD1,TRBV29-1,TRBJ1-2,.,CSVERTPHWAGGVEGYTF,TGCAGCGTTGAACGTACACCTCATTGGGCAGGGGGCGTCGAGGGCTACACCTTC
.,TRBV7-2,TRBJ2-1,.,CASSVQRFLEQFF,TGTGCCAGCAGTGTACAGAGGTTTTTAGAGCAGTTCTTC
.,TRBV5-4,TRBJ1-1,.,CASSSPGTKNTEAFF,TGTGCCAGCAGCTCCCCCGGGACTAAGAACACTGAAGCTTTCTTT
.,TRBV4-1,TRBJ1-5,few,CASSQGVLGNQPQHF,TGCGCCAGCAGCCAAGGGGTTCTGGGCAATCAGCCCCAGCATTTT
TRBD2,TRBV30,TRBJ2-2,.,CAWRREGHTNTGELFF,TGTGCCTGGAGGCGGGAGGGACATACGAACACCGGGGAGCTGTTTTTT
TRBD2,TRBV30,TRBJ2-5,.,CAWSGLAAQETQYF,TGTGCCTGGAGCGGACTAGCGGCTCAAGAGACCCAGTACTTC
TRBD1,TRBV9,TRBJ2-3,.,CASSVERDRNTDTQYF,TGTGCCAGCAGCGTAGAACGGGACAGGAACACAGATACGCAGTATTTT
.,TRBV29-1,TRBJ2-3,.,CSASPSQPDTQYF,TGCAGCGCATCCCCCAGCCAGCCAGATACGCAGTATTTT
.,TRBV18,TRBJ1-1,.,CASSPLPGEAFF,TGTGCCAGCTCACCCCTCCCTGGGGAAGCTTTCTTT
.,TRBV6-1,TRBJ1-2,.,CASSEGSRGQGGYTF,TGTGCCAGCAGTGAAGGGAGCAGGGGCCAGGGTGGCTACACCTTC